The 17 T cell receptor beta chains listed next were all sequenced from one sample in a study of control samples from healthy donors and cancer patients. Profiled with immunoSEQ multiplex PCR; TCRdb holds only in-frame clones, not every one. The sample yields tens of thousands of clones, just under 90% seen once. The sequenced sample was blood. These receptors all come from a middle-aged man in good health.

This clone appeared a single time. This rearrangement joins TRBV12-3 or TRBV12-4 to TRBJ1-2; D gene unclear. The CDR3 spans 13 residues. V lost 5 bases to trimming and J lost 2 bases, with 9 bases between them. The CDR3 sequence is CASSPPWNYGYTF. The CDR3 nucleotides read TGTGCCAGCAGTCCTCCCTGGAACTATGGCTACACCTTC.

Only one count was recorded for this clone. This sequence joins TRBV9 and TRBJ1-1, with 8 bases identical to TRBD1. The length of the CDR3 is 13 residues. The germline CDR1 and CDR2 sequences are SGDLS and YYNGEE. Trimming took 5 bases from V and 4 from J; bases not matched to a gene: 4. The CDR3 loop reads CASSDRGGTEAFF. The CDR3 region has the DNA TGTGCCAGCAGTGACAGGGGAGGCACTGAAGCTTTCTTT.

The chain combines TRBV3-1 (or the pseudogene TRBV3-2) with TRBJ2-3; D is possibly TRBD1 or TRBD2 (6 bases each). The CDR3 contains 15 residues. Trimming took off 3 bases at V and 3 bases at J, with 13 bases between the two ends. In germline, CDR1 is LGHDT, CDR2 YNNKEL (reference sequence). The CDR3 DNA follows: TGTGCCAGCAGCCAGGGGGGAAGGGGGACAGATACGCAGTATTTT. Translation gives CASSQGGRGTDTQYF.

The V call is TRBV30, the J call TRBJ2-6; perhaps TRBD1 as D (6 bases). V was pared by 4 bases and J by 4 bases, with 11 bases between. Germline CDR1 reads GTSNPN; CDR2 reads SVGIG (reference sequence). There are 14 residues in the CDR3. The CDR3 nucleotides read TGTGCCTGGACCTGGGGGACAGGGGCCAACGTCCTGACTTTC. It yields the protein CAWTWGTGANVLTF.

V and J are TRBV27 and TRBJ2-3; D is unresolved. The CDR3 loop spans 15 amino acids. CDR1 MNHEY and CDR2 SMNVEV come from the germline V gene (reference sequence). Trimming took off 8 bases at V and 5 bases at J, with 20 bases between the two ends. Here the CDR3 DNA reads TGTGCCAGCGACCCTCGGGTAGTGTCTGAAGATACGCAGTATTTT. Translation gives CASDPRVVSEDTQYF.

The chain links TRBV5-1 to TRBJ2-1; TRBD2 is a possible D gene (6 bases). V was pared by 2 bases and J by 7 bases, with 16 bases between. From germline, CDR1 is SGHRS and CDR2 YFSETQ. The CDR3 covers 15 residues. CDR3 sequence (DNA): TGCGCCAGCAGCTTTCAGACTAGGCCACGGAATGAGCAGTTCTTC. It is translated as CASSFQTRPRNEQFF.

This clone was detected a few times. The chain joins TRBV27 to TRBJ1-2, with a possible D match to TRBD1 (5 bases). The CDR3 runs 13 residues. Germline CDR1 reads MNHEY; CDR2 reads SMNVEV (reference sequence). The V end lost 2 bases, the J end lost 3 bases, and 7 bases lay between the germline ends. The CDR3 sequence is CASSLGDHYGYTF. CDR3 in DNA: TGTGCCAGCAGTTTAGGGGACCACTATGGCTACACCTTC.

The chain has TRBV5-1 and TRBJ1-1, with D possibly matching TRBD1 (6 bases). V was shortened by 0 bases and J by 1 base, with 10 bases between the two germline ends. CDR3 size: 15 residues. Looked up from germline, CDR1 is SGHRS and CDR2 is YFSETQ. The CDR3, as DNA: TGCGCCAGCAGCTTGGCACAGGGAAAGAACACTGAAGCTTTCTTT. Its translation: CASSLAQGKNTEAFF.

The chain has TRBV19 and TRBJ1-4; 8 nucleotides match TRBD1. V lost 6 bases, J lost 3 bases, and 6 bases stayed unmatched. The CDR3 sequence is 15 residues long. CDR1 is LNHDA, CDR2 SQIVND, per germline (reference sequence). The DNA for the CDR3 is TGTGCCAGTAGAACAACAGGGGGACCTAATGAAAAACTGTTTTTT. As protein: CASRTTGGPNEKLFF.

The genes are TRBV29-1 and TRBJ1-2, with D perhaps TRBD1 (6 bases). Germline CDR1 SQVTM, CDR2 ANQGSEA. The CDR3 is 15 amino acids. Trimming took 5 bases from V and 4 from J, leaving 20 bases between them. DNA for the CDR3: TGCAGCGTTAAGGGGGAGGGTAGGGGAGGCTATGGCTACACCTTC. Translated, it gives CSVKGEGRGGYGYTF.

The chain recombines TRBV6-5 with TRBJ2-3; no definite D call. Looked up from germline, CDR1 is MNHEY and CDR2 is SVGAGI. V dropped 7 bases and J dropped 0 bases, with 8 bases sitting between them. CDR3 size: 13 residues. CDR3 protein: CASTGSSTDTQYF. The DNA of the CDR3 is TGTGCCAGCACGGGCTCGAGCACAGATACGCAGTATTTT.

Here the CDR3 reads CATQDRQFYGYTF. Here the CDR3 DNA reads TGTGCCACCCAAGACCGACAGTTCTATGGCTACACCTTC. This sequence joins TRBV28 and TRBJ1-2, with TRBD1 as a possible D gene (5 bases). The CDR3 extends over 13 amino acids. Germline assignment: CDR1 MDHEN and CDR2 SYDVKM. V lost 10 bases, J lost 4 bases, and 16 bases lay in between.

The chain couples TRBV29-1 to TRBJ1-2, with a possible D match to TRBD1 (6 bases). Trimming pared 2 bases from V and 7 bases from J, leaving 11 bases between. This CDR3 has 12 residues. Germline V gene data show CDR1 as SQVTM and CDR2 as ANQGSEA. CDR3 amino acids: CSVEWGLGGYTF. The CDR3 nucleotides are TGCAGCGTTGAATGGGGGCTGGGTGGCTACACCTTC.

The gene calls are TRBV5-1 and TRBJ2-3, with D possibly being TRBD1 (5 bases). The CDR3 runs 16 residues. Deletions cut 0 bases from V and 0 bases from J, with 11 bases between. The V gene's germline CDR1 is SGHRS and CDR2 YFSETQ. CDR3 region: CASSLVTAGSTDTQYF. The CDR3, as DNA: TGCGCCAGCAGCTTGGTAACTGCAGGGAGCACAGATACGCAGTATTTT.

This clone was seen once. The chain joins TRBV5-1 to TRBJ1-2; 9 bases are shared with TRBD1. The germline V gene has CDR1 SGHRS and CDR2 YFSETQ. This CDR3 comprises 16 residues. Trimming removed 0 bases from V and 5 bases from J; junction bases left unmatched: 8. The CDR3 is CASSLGTGQGLYGYTF. Here the CDR3 DNA reads TGCGCCAGCAGCTTGGGCACGGGACAGGGCTTATATGGCTACACCTTC.

The CDR3 sequence is CAISESRGGRNEQFF. CDR3 bases: TGTGCCATCAGTGAGTCCCGCGGGGGACGCAATGAGCAGTTCTTC. The chain uses TRBV10-3 and TRBJ2-1; 7 nucleotides line up with TRBD2. The junction had 5 bases not matched to a gene; V was cut back by 0 bases and J by 6 bases. The CDR3 contains 15 residues. The germline CDR1 and CDR2 sequences are ENHRY and SYGVKD.

CDR3 sequence: CAWSVRGGDLGQYF. CDR3 bases: TGTGCCTGGAGTGTGCGAGGGGGGGACTTAGGGCAGTACTTC. V is TRBV30 and J is TRBJ2-7; perhaps TRBD2 as D (7 bases). There are 14 residues in the CDR3. CDR1 is GTSNPN and CDR2 is SVGIG in the germline V gene (reference sequence). V was cut by 0 bases and J by 9 bases, with 18 bases left in between.